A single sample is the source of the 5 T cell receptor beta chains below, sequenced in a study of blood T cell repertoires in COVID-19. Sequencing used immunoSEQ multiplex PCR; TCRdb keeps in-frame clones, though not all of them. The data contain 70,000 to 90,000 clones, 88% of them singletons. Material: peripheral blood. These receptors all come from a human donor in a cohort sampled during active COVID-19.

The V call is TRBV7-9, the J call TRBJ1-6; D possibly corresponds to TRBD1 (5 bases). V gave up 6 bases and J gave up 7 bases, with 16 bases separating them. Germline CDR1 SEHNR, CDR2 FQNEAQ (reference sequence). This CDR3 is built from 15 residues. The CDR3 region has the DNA TGTGCCAGCAGTCGGGGGTCTGGGGAAAATTCACCCCTCCACTTT. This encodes CASSRGSGENSPLHF.

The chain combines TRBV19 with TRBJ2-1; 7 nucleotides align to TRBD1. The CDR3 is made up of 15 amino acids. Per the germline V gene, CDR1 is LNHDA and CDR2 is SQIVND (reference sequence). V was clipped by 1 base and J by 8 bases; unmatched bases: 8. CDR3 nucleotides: TGTGCCAGTAGTATAGCACCGACAGGGACCGATGAGCAGTTCTTC. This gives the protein CASSIAPTGTDEQFF.

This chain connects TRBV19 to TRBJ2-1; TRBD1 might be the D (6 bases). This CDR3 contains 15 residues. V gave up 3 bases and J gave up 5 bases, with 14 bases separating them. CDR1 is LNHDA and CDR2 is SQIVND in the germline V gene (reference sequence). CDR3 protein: CASSIGQGFHNEQFF. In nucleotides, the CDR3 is TGTGCCAGTAGTATCGGGCAGGGGTTCCACAATGAGCAGTTCTTC.

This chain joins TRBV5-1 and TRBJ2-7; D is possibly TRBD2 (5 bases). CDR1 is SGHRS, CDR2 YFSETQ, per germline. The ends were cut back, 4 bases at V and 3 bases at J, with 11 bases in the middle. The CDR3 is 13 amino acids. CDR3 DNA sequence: TGCGCCAGCAGCCTGGGAAGCGGCTACGAGCAGTACTTC. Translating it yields CASSLGSGYEQYF.

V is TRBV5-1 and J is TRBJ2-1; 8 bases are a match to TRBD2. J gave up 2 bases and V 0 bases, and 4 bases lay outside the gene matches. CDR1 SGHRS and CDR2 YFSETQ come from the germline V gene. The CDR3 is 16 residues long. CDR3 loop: CASSLVSSGAYNEQFF. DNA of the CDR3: TGCGCCAGCAGCTTGGTTAGTAGCGGGGCCTACAATGAGCAGTTCTTC.